The 21 T cell receptor beta chains given below trace back to one sample, sequenced in a study of shared clonotypes between healthy human individuals. This table comes from immunoSEQ multiplex PCR, and its TCRdb copy is limited to in-frame clones, with some not included. The data contain some 490,000 clones, 78% of them singletons. Sequences were obtained from PBMCs. These receptors originate from a woman aged 40 to 55 in good health. Some clones in this sample may be carry-over from other donors' samples.

The CDR3 loop reads CSAAIGITQETQYF. The CDR3 DNA is TGCAGCGCCGCCATAGGGATTACCCAAGAGACCCAGTACTTC. The chain links TRBV29-1 to TRBJ2-5, with D unclear. With 7 bases removed from V and 1 base from J, the gap between germline ends came to 16 bases. The CDR3 covers 14 residues. Germline V CDR1 and CDR2: SQVTM, ANQGSEA.

The chain has TRBV5-1 and TRBJ1-5, with 7 bases matching TRBD1. This CDR3 has 14 amino acids. The germline V gene encodes CDR1 SGHRS and CDR2 YFSETQ. Unmatched junction bases numbered 8, after V lost 4 bases and J lost 7 bases. The CDR3 region has the DNA TGCGCCAGCAGCGAGACAGGGCGGGGGCAGCCCCAGCATTTT. Its protein is CASSETGRGQPQHF. Together with reference TRBV5-1 and TRBJ1-5, the CDR3 gives the full variable domain: KAGVTQTPRYLIKTRGQQVTLSCSPISGHRSVSWYQQTPGQGLQFLFEYFSETQRNKGNFPGRFSGRQFSNSRSEMNVSTLELGDSALYLCASSETGRGQPQHFGDGTRLSIL.

The rearrangement links TRBV19 to TRBJ2-2, with a possible D match to TRBD1 (7 bases). The CDR3 totals 19 residues. Germline assignment: CDR1 LNHDA and CDR2 SQIVND (reference sequence). Trimming took 0 bases from V and 1 from J, leaving 18 bases between them. The CDR3 reads CASSIDLGRGTQNTGELFF. The CDR3 region has the DNA TGTGCCAGTAGTATAGACCTTGGCAGGGGGACTCAGAACACCGGGGAGCTGTTTTTT. Full variable domain (missing parts from reference TRBV19 and TRBJ2-2): DGGITQSPKYLFRKEGQNVTLSCEQNLNHDAMYWYRQDPGQGLRLIYYSQIVNDFQKGDIAEGYSVSREKKESFPLTVTSAQKNPTAFYLCASSIDLGRGTQNTGELFFGEGSRLTVL.

The chain recombines TRBV19 with TRBJ1-5; no reliable D call. There are 17 residues in the CDR3. The germline V gene encodes CDR1 LNHDA and CDR2 SQIVND (reference sequence). V dropped 3 bases and J dropped 5 bases, with 20 bases sitting between them. CDR3 sequence reads: CASSMNLGPGGHQPQHF. The CDR3 DNA reads TGTGCCAGTAGTATGAATTTAGGCCCCGGAGGGCATCAGCCCCAGCATTTT. The whole variable domain, remainder taken from reference TRBV19 and TRBJ1-5, is DGGITQSPKYLFRKEGQNVTLSCEQNLNHDAMYWYRQDPGQGLRLIYYSQIVNDFQKGDIAEGYSVSREKKESFPLTVTSAQKNPTAFYLCASSMNLGPGGHQPQHFGDGTRLSIL.

The chain uses TRBV5-6 and TRBJ2-2; no clear D gene. This CDR3 spans 15 amino acids. V lost 2 bases and J lost 4, with 12 bases in between. In germline, CDR1 is SGHDT, CDR2 YYEEEE. The CDR3 protein is CASSFRILGTGELFF. The CDR3 region has the DNA TGTGCCAGCAGCTTCAGGATCTTAGGCACCGGGGAGCTGTTTTTT.

This clone came up once. The chain has TRBV28 and TRBJ2-7, with no clear D. The CDR3 totals 14 residues. The germline V gene encodes CDR1 MDHEN and CDR2 SYDVKM. Trimming removed 2 bases from V and 2 bases from J, with 10 bases in between. Written as DNA, the CDR3 is TGTGCCAGCAGTTTAGTGGACCTCGCCTACGAGCAGTACTTC. Its protein is CASSLVDLAYEQYF.

The DNA for the CDR3 is TGTGCCAGCTCACCACGGACAGAAGGGAACACTGAAGCTTTCTTT. Its protein is CASSPRTEGNTEAFF. The rearrangement joins TRBV18 to TRBJ1-1, with D maybe TRBD1 (6 bases). Germline CDR1 KGHSH, CDR2 LQKENI. This CDR3 region has 15 residues. Trimming shortened V by 1 base and J by 1 base, and 10 bases separated the two germline ends.

The chain carries TRBV2 and TRBJ2-2; possible D gene TRBD1, 6 bases. The V end lost 4 bases, the J end lost 4 bases, and 10 bases lay between the germline ends. In germline, CDR1 is SNHLY, CDR2 FYNNEI. The CDR3 is 14 residues long. CDR3 DNA: TGTGCCAGCAGTGTGGACAGTAGCACCGGGGAGCTGTTTTTT. Translated, it gives CASSVDSSTGELFF.

The chain employs TRBV5-1 and TRBJ2-1, with 9 bases fitting TRBD2. V was pared by 4 bases and J by 6 bases, with 8 bases of the junction left unmatched. Looked up from germline, CDR1 is SGHRS and CDR2 is YFSETQ. The length of the CDR3 is 15 residues. Here the CDR3 DNA reads TGCGCCAGCAGCCTAGCGGGAAGTATGGGCAATGAGCAGTTCTTC. Translation: CASSLAGSMGNEQFF.

The CDR3 region has the DNA TGTGCCAGCATCCTCTATGGCGCAGGGAACGAGCAGTACTTC. The encoded protein is CASILYGAGNEQYF. The chain links TRBV5-5 to TRBJ2-7; D is perhaps TRBD1 (5 bases). CDR1 is SGHKS and CDR2 is YYEKEE in the germline V gene (reference sequence). V lost 6 bases to trimming and J lost 5 bases, with 18 bases between them. The CDR3 loop spans 14 amino acids.

As for this clone: In the same sample, other DNA sequences code for this CDR3. The chain recombines TRBV9 with TRBJ2-3, with D possibly being TRBD2 (5 bases). V was clipped by 2 bases and J by 3 bases, with 13 bases between them. Per the germline V gene, CDR1 is SGDLS and CDR2 is YYNGEE. The CDR3 is 15 amino acids. CDR3 sequence reads: CASSVGGGRTDTQYF. CDR3 DNA: TGTGCCAGCAGCGTCGGCGGAGGAAGGACAGATACGCAGTATTTT.

This clone came up once. This chain connects TRBV7-9 to TRBJ1-4; 9 bases map to TRBD1. The CDR3 contains 15 residues. Germline V gene data show CDR1 as SEHNR and CDR2 as FQNEAQ (reference sequence). Trimming removed 6 bases from V and 6 bases from J; junction bases left unmatched: 8. CDR3 residues: CASSDTGTGYEKLFF. The CDR3 DNA sequence: TGTGCCAGCAGTGATACCGGGACAGGGTATGAAAAACTGTTTTTT.

Concerning this clone: The identical CDR3 is also encoded by other nucleotide sequences in the sample. The chain combines TRBV5-1 with TRBJ2-3; D gene ambiguous. V lost 5 bases and J 3 bases, leaving 7 bases between the germline ends. CDR3 length: 12 amino acids. CDR1 and CDR2 (germline): SGHRS, YFSETQ. The CDR3, as DNA: TGCGCCAGCAGTTTGACTACAGATACGCAGTATTTT. This translates into CASSLTTDTQYF.

The genes are TRBV28 and TRBJ1-1, with D possibly being TRBD1 (5 bases). This CDR3 comprises 12 residues. Deletions cut 6 bases from V and 8 bases from J, with 13 bases between. Germline assignment: CDR1 MDHEN and CDR2 SYDVKM. CDR3 sequence reads: CASRGRGLEAFF. The CDR3 DNA follows: TGTGCCAGCAGGGGGAGGGGCTTAGAAGCTTTCTTT.

The V gene is TRBV5-1, the J gene TRBJ2-1; the match to TRBD1 covers 10 bases. The CDR3 covers 12 residues. The V and J ends lost 3 bases and 14 bases, in that order; junction bases with no gene match: 5. Germline V gene sequence: CDR1 SGHRS, CDR2 YFSETQ. The CDR3 bases are TGCGCCAGCAGCTCGGGACAGGGGAATGAGTTCTTC. Its protein product is CASSSGQGNEFF.

Only one count was recorded for this clone. This rearrangement joins TRBV7-9 to TRBJ2-6; 7 bases agree with TRBD1. The CDR3 runs to 15 residues. Per the germline V gene, CDR1 is SEHNR and CDR2 is FQNEAQ (reference sequence). Trimming removed 5 bases from V and 2 bases from J; junction bases left unmatched: 3. The CDR3 here is CASSPDRAGANVLTF. The CDR3 nucleotides read TGTGCCAGCAGCCCCGACAGGGCTGGGGCCAACGTCCTGACTTTC.

The V and J genes are TRBV5-6 and TRBJ1-2; D unclear. The CDR3 is 12 residues long. V shed 1 base and J shed 6 bases, with 7 bases lying between them. Germline V gene lookup returns CDR1 SGHDT and CDR2 YYEEEE. CDR3: CASSLRSNGYTF. CDR3 coding DNA: TGTGCCAGCAGCTTGCGGAGTAATGGCTACACCTTC.

The CDR3 DNA follows: TGTGCCAGTAGTATGCGGGAGAGGGGGGTTAGTCAGTACTTC. This gives the protein CASSMRERGVSQYF. The J gene is TRBJ2-4, the V gene TRBV19; D perhaps matches TRBD2 (7 bases). Germline V lookup: CDR1 LNHDA, CDR2 SQIVND (reference sequence). Trimming removed 3 bases at V and 12 bases at J, with 18 bases between. The CDR3 has 14 residues.

The chain couples TRBV11-2 to TRBJ2-7; 8 nucleotides match TRBD2. After removal of 1 base from V and 6 bases from J, the junction contained 11 bases not matched to a gene. The germline CDR1 and CDR2 sequences are SGHAT and FQNNGV. The CDR3 covers 16 residues. This CDR3 is CASSLGSGAVLGEQYF. The CDR3 DNA follows: TGTGCCAGCAGCTTAGGTAGCGGGGCGGTCTTGGGCGAGCAGTACTTC.

The chain links TRBV16 to TRBJ2-7; D is possibly TRBD2 (6 bases). V dropped 4 bases and J dropped 5 bases, with 15 bases sitting between them. Germline CDR1 KGHSY, CDR2 FQNENV. The CDR3 consists of 14 residues. The CDR3 protein is CASSPGGFSHEQYF. For the CDR3, the DNA is TGTGCCAGCAGCCCTGGGGGGTTTTCCCACGAGCAGTACTTC.

In this sample, this clone turned up a few times. This sequence joins TRBV2 and TRBJ2-7; D is undetermined. The CDR3 is 13 amino acids. Germline CDR1 SNHLY, CDR2 FYNNEI. Trimming took 8 bases from V and 0 from J, leaving 11 bases between them. The CDR3 loop reads CASVSYPSYEQYF. In DNA form, the CDR3 reads TGTGCCAGCGTGTCTTACCCCTCCTACGAGCAGTACTTC. The full variable domain, in which reference TRBV2 and TRBJ2-7 provide the parts outside the CDR3, is EPEVTQTPSHQVTQMGQEVILRCVPISNHLYFYWYRQILGQKVEFLVSFYNNEISEKSEIFDDQFSVERPDGSNFTLKIRSTKLEDSAMYFCASVSYPSYEQYFGPGTRLTVT.